The present T cell receptor beta chain was sequenced within a study of identical twins. Each CDR3 protein is one row after TCRdb ran MiXCR on the 5' RACE reads. The sample lists about 890,000 distinct CDR3 sequences, about 12% occurring once. The length of the CDR3 is 15 residues. The germline CDR1 and CDR2 sequences are SGHRS and YFSETQ. The ends were cut back, 4 bases at V and 3 bases at J, with 16 bases in the middle. Study findings and constraints: Cord blood beta clonotypes present at high abundance carried fewer insertions; no such pattern appeared in memory repertoires. Out-of-frame beta chain sequences displayed weaker excess sharing between twins. Because invariant MAIT and iNKT cells could be present, zero-insertion analyses could be partly confounded.

In this sample, this clonotype turned up many times. Its antigen is undetermined. These same data were also listed under a study on yellow fever vaccine responses in identical twins.

The V gene is TRBV5-1, the J gene TRBJ1-2, with D hard to call. This receptor was taken from a woman between 18 and 29 years old in good health. Sequencing was done on a sample of PBMCs. The CDR3 loop is CASSPDGRSYYGYTF. CDR3 bases: TGCGCCAGCAGCCCGGATGGAAGGAGCTACTATGGCTACACCTTC.